Each of the 13 T cell receptor beta chains below was sequenced from the same sample in a study of CD8 T cells in Susac syndrome. RNA amounts of roughly 0.45 to 1 ug underwent reverse transcription with random hexamers. TCRdb redid the calling of the immunoSEQ multiplex PCR reads with MiXCR, one entry per CDR3 protein. The sample holds roughly 140,000 distinct CDR3 sequences, around 96% seen once. Sequenced: CD4+ T cells from PBMCs. The receptor source for this set is a human donor with Susac syndrome.

The rearrangement joins TRBV2 to TRBJ1-1; 9 bases agree with TRBD1. There are 14 residues in the CDR3. Unmatched junction bases numbered 7, after V lost 7 bases and J lost 4 bases. CDR1 SNHLY and CDR2 FYNNEI come from the germline V gene. The CDR3 here is CASNDRGSSTEAFF. CDR3 bases: TGTGCCAGCAATGACAGGGGGTCCAGCACTGAAGCTTTCTTT.

This clonotype was detected once. This chain uses TRBV11-2 with TRBJ2-5, with a possible D match to TRBD2 (6 bases). The germline V gene has CDR1 SGHAT and CDR2 FQNNGV. The ends were cut back, 4 bases at V and 2 bases at J, with 17 bases in the middle. The length of the CDR3 is 16 residues. The CDR3 protein is CASSYRGATNQETQYF. CDR3 DNA sequence: TGTGCCAGCAGCTACCGCGGGGCCACGAATCAAGAGACCCAGTACTTC.

CDR3 amino acids: CATGTFNSPLHF. The CDR3 nucleotides are TGTGCCACGGGGACATTCAATTCACCCCTCCACTTT. The V gene is TRBV12-3 or TRBV12-4, the J gene TRBJ1-6, with D perhaps TRBD1 (6 bases). This CDR3 region has 12 residues. The V and J ends lost 10 bases and 7 bases respectively, with 11 bases between them.

In DNA form, the CDR3 reads TGCAGTGCTAGCCTGGGGTGGGACACTGAAGCTTTCTTT. This gives the protein CSASLGWDTEAFF. V gene TRBV20-1 combines with J gene TRBJ1-1; D call uncertain. CDR1 and CDR2 (germline): DFQATT, SNEGSKA (reference sequence). The CDR3 covers 13 residues. V dropped 3 bases and J dropped 3 bases, with 11 bases sitting between them.

This chain links TRBV5-4 with TRBJ2-5; D might be TRBD1 or TRBD2, each matching 6 bases. This CDR3 contains 14 residues. The V end lost 3 bases, the J end lost 3 bases, and 12 bases lay between the germline ends. Germline loops: CDR1 SGHNT, CDR2 YYREEE (reference sequence). The CDR3 DNA sequence: TGTGCCAGCAGCTCGGAAAGGGGGGAAGAGACCCAGTACTTC. This codes for CASSSERGEETQYF.

The rearrangement uses TRBV20-1 and TRBJ2-3; 11 bases are shared with TRBD2. CDR1 DFQATT and CDR2 SNEGSKA come from the germline V gene (reference sequence). Losses at the gene ends were 4 bases for V and 2 bases for J; bases not matched to a gene: 5. There are 15 residues in the CDR3. The CDR3: CSAIVAGGNTDTQYF. The CDR3 coding sequence is TGCAGTGCTATAGTAGCGGGGGGGAACACAGATACGCAGTATTTT.

CDR3 in amino acids: CASSHRISGYEQYF. The CDR3 DNA reads as TGTGCCAGCAGCCATCGAATTAGCGGCTACGAGCAGTACTTC. V is TRBV3-1 and J is TRBJ2-7; a possible D gene is TRBD2 (6 bases). Germline V gives CDR1 LGHDT, CDR2 YNNKEL (reference sequence). Trimming took 3 bases from V and 3 from J, leaving 12 bases between them. The CDR3 is 14 amino acids.

The chain recombines TRBV7-9 with TRBJ2-7; 8 nucleotides align to TRBD1. The J segment lost 7 bases and the V segment lost 5 bases, leaving 10 bases of the junction unmatched. The germline gives CDR1 SEHNR, CDR2 FQNEAQ (reference sequence). This CDR3 is 14 amino acids long. The CDR3 protein is CASSLGQGHAEQYF. The CDR3 DNA reads TGTGCCAGCAGCCTCGGACAGGGTCATGCAGAGCAGTACTTC.

V is TRBV20-1 and J is TRBJ2-6, with D possibly matching TRBD1 (6 bases). Trimming took off 6 bases at V and 0 bases at J, with 12 bases between the two ends. There are 15 residues in the CDR3. Germline V gene sequence: CDR1 DFQATT, CDR2 SNEGSKA (reference sequence). The CDR3 DNA reads as TGCAGTGCCCAGGACAGACACTCTGGGGCCAACGTCCTGACTTTC. Translated, it gives CSAQDRHSGANVLTF.

This clonotype was seen a handful of times. J is TRBJ1-1 and V is TRBV19; no definite D call. The germline V gene has CDR1 LNHDA and CDR2 SQIVND (reference sequence). CDR3 size: 13 residues. Trimming stripped 5 bases from V and 0 bases from J, with 7 bases between. The CDR3 region has the DNA TGTGCCAGTAGTTTCCAGCTGAACACTGAAGCTTTCTTT. Its translation: CASSFQLNTEAFF.

The rearrangement uses TRBV12-3 or TRBV12-4 and TRBJ1-5; 7 nucleotides match TRBD1. The V gene end was trimmed by 3 bases and the J gene end by 1 base; junction bases not matched to a gene: 6. The CDR3 loop spans 16 amino acids. The CDR3, as DNA: TGTGCCAGCAGTTTTCGTAAGGGGGCGAGCAATCAGCCCCAGCATTTT. It translates to CASSFRKGASNQPQHF.

This clonotype came up once. This chain connects TRBV7-2 to TRBJ1-1; 8 bases are a match to TRBD1. Germline CDR1 SGHTA, CDR2 FQGNSA. After removal of 5 bases from V and 0 bases from J, the junction contained 5 bases not matched to a gene. CDR3 length equals 15 residues. The CDR3 loop is CASSLLTGVNTEAFF. DNA of the CDR3: TGTGCCAGCAGCCTGTTGACAGGGGTGAACACTGAAGCTTTCTTT.

This chain links TRBV7-9 with TRBJ2-3; D gene uncertain. Trimming left V 5 bases short and J 1 base short, with 7 bases between. The CDR3 covers 13 residues. Germline CDR1 and CDR2: SEHNR and FQNEAQ (reference sequence). In nucleotides, the CDR3 is TGTGCCAGCAGCCCAGACGGCACAGATACGCAGTATTTT. Its protein is CASSPDGTDTQYF.